This T cell receptor (beta chain) was recorded in a study of T cells after yellow fever vaccination. This clonotype was detected ten times or more. Trimming took 1 base from V and 6 from J; bases not matched to a gene: 7. The V gene's germline CDR1 is LNHDA and CDR2 SQIVND (reference sequence). The CDR3 extends over 15 amino acids. TCRdb processed the 5' RACE reads anew with MiXCR; each CDR3 protein has one entry. The table records 50,000 to 60,000 distinct CDR3 sequences, approximately 5.7% of them present only once. The genes are TRBV19 and TRBJ2-7; 9 nucleotides agree with TRBD1. This receptor was identified in a man between 18 and 29 years old who received the YFV17D yellow fever vaccine. The sequencing used PBMCs, either bulk or a sorted T-cell subset (CD4+, CD8+, memory, or dextramer-sorted; not recorded which), collected on the day of the yellow fever booster vaccination. The CDR3, as DNA: TGTGCCAGTAGTATAGCAGGGACAGGGTCAGTCGAGCAGTACTTC. As protein: CASSIAGTGSVEQYF.